This TCR beta chain was identified in a study of blood T cell repertoires in COVID-19. The V segment lost 0 bases and the J segment 3 bases; nucleotides outside the gene matches: 18. The CDR3 loop spans 21 amino acids. Participants, about 18 to 90 years old, spanned 24 US areas. Categorization into cohorts depended on clinical history that participants reported. Cohort 3 donors were reported recovered after two negative PCRs, clearance, or symptom resolution. Original analysis: Amplified reference gene primers provided the basis for estimating nucleated cell counts. TCRdb's table, derived via immunoSEQ multiplex PCR, lists solely in-frame clones and lacks some. D and trimming come from the DNA, and the V and J calls and clone size come from that table. The sample lists 200,000 to 250,000 clones, around nine tenths occurring once. This clone came up a few times.

The rearrangement joins TRBV23-1 to TRBJ2-7; 12 positions agree with TRBD2. TRBV23-1 is filed as an ORF, its function uncertain. This sequence originates from a woman between 50 and 59 years old who had recovered from COVID-19. Sequencing was performed on PBMCs or T cells enriched from blood (not recorded which). The CDR3 region is CASSQSRDREVGLAGCYEQYF. The DNA for the CDR3 is TGCGCCAGCAGTCAATCCAGGGATCGCGAAGTAGGACTAGCGGGGTGCTACGAGCAGTACTTC.